This passage covers 14 T cell receptor beta chains from one sample sequenced in a study of cytotoxic CD8 clonotypes in ibrutinib-treated CLL. TCRdb's table, derived via immunoSEQ multiplex PCR, lists solely in-frame clones and lacks some. The table shows 50,000 or so clones, with roughly 83% occurring only once. The specimen was PBMCs, collected after 24 months of ibrutinib treatment. Receptors originate from a human donor with chronic lymphocytic leukemia.

The chain carries TRBV7-9 and TRBJ2-7; a weak D match, TRBD1 (6 bases). This CDR3 has 13 amino acids. Trimming took 7 bases from V and 7 from J, leaving 17 bases between them. Germline V lookup: CDR1 SEHNR, CDR2 FQNEAQ (reference sequence). The CDR3 reads CASKQTGNGEQYF. CDR3 nucleotides: TGTGCCAGCAAACAAACAGGGAATGGGGAGCAGTACTTC.

The chain links TRBV27 to TRBJ2-7; the match to TRBD1 covers 7 bases. Germline lookup yields CDR1 MNHEY and CDR2 SMNVEV (reference sequence). This CDR3 contains 16 residues. V was clipped by 5 bases and J by 3 bases; unmatched bases: 13. CDR3 region: CASSPGQPLKGYEQYF. The CDR3 DNA follows: TGTGCCAGCAGTCCGGGACAGCCCTTAAAGGGCTACGAGCAGTACTTC.

V and J are TRBV5-1 and TRBJ1-4, with a possible D match to TRBD1 (6 bases). Trimming removed 0 bases at V and 4 bases at J, with 16 bases between. The CDR3 contains 17 residues. Germline V gene sequence: CDR1 SGHRS, CDR2 YFSETQ. The CDR3 DNA follows: TGCGCCAGCAGCTTGGAGGGGGGGTCCCTACTTAATGAAAAACTGTTTTTT. It translates to CASSLEGGSLLNEKLFF.

This chain uses TRBV6-4 with TRBJ1-2, with D perhaps TRBD1 (6 bases). Germline V lookup: CDR1 MRHNA, CDR2 SNTAGT. V was cut by 6 bases and J by 4 bases, with 9 bases left in between. This CDR3 has 12 amino acids. CDR3 residues: CASRDSFYGYTF. CDR3 DNA sequence: TGTGCCAGCAGGGACAGCTTCTATGGCTACACCTTC.

The genes are TRBV28 and TRBJ2-5; 7 positions match TRBD2. The CDR3 is 14 residues long. The germline V gene encodes CDR1 MDHEN and CDR2 SYDVKM. Trimming took 5 bases from V and 5 from J; bases not matched to a gene: 8. CDR3 sequence reads: CASSGGGRVETQYF. The CDR3, as DNA: TGTGCCAGCAGTGGGGGGGGACGAGTGGAGACCCAGTACTTC.

CDR3: CASRGASGSGIGADTQYF. Here the CDR3 DNA reads TGTGCCAGCAGGGGGGCTAGCGGGTCGGGAATAGGCGCAGATACGCAGTATTTT. J is TRBJ2-3 and V is TRBV2; 8 bases agree with TRBD2. V was clipped by 6 bases and J by 4 bases; unmatched bases: 18. The CDR3 consists of 18 residues. In germline, CDR1 is SNHLY, CDR2 FYNNEI.

V and J are TRBV7-8 and TRBJ1-5, with TRBD1 matching 12 bases. The junction had 4 bases not matched to a gene; V was cut back by 1 base and J by 6 bases. CDR1 SGHVS and CDR2 FQNEAQ come from the germline V gene. This CDR3 is 16 amino acids long. The CDR3 sequence: CASSLGDRGQGQPQHF. In DNA form, the CDR3 reads TGTGCCAGCAGCTTAGGGGACAGGGGGCAGGGTCAGCCCCAGCATTTT.

The rearrangement links TRBV29-1 to TRBJ2-7, with TRBD2 identical over 7 bases. Unmatched junction bases numbered 8, after V lost 5 bases and J lost 1 base. Germline CDR1 and CDR2: SQVTM and ANQGSEA. This CDR3 spans 14 amino acids. The CDR3 reads CSVRFREVSYEQYF. CDR3 in DNA: TGCAGCGTTCGTTTCCGGGAGGTTTCCTACGAGCAGTACTTC.

The gene calls are TRBV19 and TRBJ2-5; 8 nucleotides match TRBD1. V shed 5 bases and J 1 base; nucleotides not matched to a gene: 6. The CDR3 is 15 amino acids. The V gene's germline CDR1 is LNHDA and CDR2 SQIVND (reference sequence). CDR3 bases: TGTGCCAGTAGTGGCGGGACAGGACGCCAAGAGACCCAGTACTTC. This gives the protein CASSGGTGRQETQYF.

The chain links TRBV15 to TRBJ2-1; 8 nucleotides line up with TRBD1. Germline loops: CDR1 LNHNV, CDR2 YYDKDF (reference sequence). Trimming removed 6 bases from V and 1 base from J; junction bases left unmatched: 8. The CDR3 totals 16 residues. CDR3 DNA sequence: TGTGCCACCAGAGCAGAGTGGACAGGGTCCTACAATGAGCAGTTCTTC. Amino acid sequence: CATRAEWTGSYNEQFF.

This chain links TRBV28 with TRBJ1-1, with D possibly being TRBD1 (6 bases). Trimming cost V 8 bases and J 1 base, with 11 bases left between them. CDR1 is MDHEN and CDR2 is SYDVKM in the germline V gene. The length of the CDR3 is 13 residues. CDR3 DNA sequence: TGTGCCAGCTTCGGGGGCAGGAACACTGAAGCTTTCTTT. As protein: CASFGGRNTEAFF.

J is TRBJ1-2 and V is TRBV7-2; no clear D. V was pared by 1 base and J by 8 bases, with 8 bases between. The CDR3 length is 12 residues. Germline-derived CDR1 and CDR2 are SGHTA and FQGNSA. CDR3 sequence reads: CASSLEGTGYTF. The CDR3 DNA is TGTGCCAGCAGCTTAGAGGGCACCGGCTACACCTTC.

The CDR3, as DNA: TGTGCCACCGTGACAGGGACTGGAAACACCATATATTTT. Encoded protein: CATVTGTGNTIYF. The chain has TRBV10-3 and TRBJ1-3, with 7 nucleotides matching TRBD1. CDR3 size: 13 residues. V gave up 10 bases and J gave up 2 bases; unmatched junction bases: 5. The germline gives CDR1 ENHRY, CDR2 SYGVKD.

The rearrangement joins TRBV30 to TRBJ1-3; no firm D call. V dropped 0 bases and J dropped 3 bases, with 6 bases sitting between them. Germline V gives CDR1 GTSNPN, CDR2 SVGIG (reference sequence). The length of the CDR3 is 13 residues. CDR3 in DNA: TGTGCCTGGAGTGTTTTGCTTGGAAACACCATATATTTT. Protein sequence: CAWSVLLGNTIYF.